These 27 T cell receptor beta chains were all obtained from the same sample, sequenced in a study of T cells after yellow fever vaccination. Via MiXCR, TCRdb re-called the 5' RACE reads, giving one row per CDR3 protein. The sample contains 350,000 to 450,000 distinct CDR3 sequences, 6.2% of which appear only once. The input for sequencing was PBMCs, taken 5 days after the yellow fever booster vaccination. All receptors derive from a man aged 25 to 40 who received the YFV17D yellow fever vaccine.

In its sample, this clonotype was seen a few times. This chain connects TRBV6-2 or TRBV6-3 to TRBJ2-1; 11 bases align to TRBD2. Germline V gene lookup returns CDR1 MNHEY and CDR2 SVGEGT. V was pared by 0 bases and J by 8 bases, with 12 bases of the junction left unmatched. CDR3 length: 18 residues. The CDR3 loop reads CASSYSVGDSGRVDEQFF. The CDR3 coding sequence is TGTGCCAGCAGTTACTCAGTTGGGGATAGCGGGAGGGTGGATGAGCAGTTCTTC.

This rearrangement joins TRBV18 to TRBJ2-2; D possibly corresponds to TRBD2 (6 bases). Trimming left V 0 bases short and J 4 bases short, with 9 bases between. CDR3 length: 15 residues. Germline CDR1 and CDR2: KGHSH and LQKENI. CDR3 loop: CASSPPSGATGELFF. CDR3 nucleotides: TGTGCCAGCTCACCACCTTCGGGAGCCACCGGGGAGCTGTTTTTT.

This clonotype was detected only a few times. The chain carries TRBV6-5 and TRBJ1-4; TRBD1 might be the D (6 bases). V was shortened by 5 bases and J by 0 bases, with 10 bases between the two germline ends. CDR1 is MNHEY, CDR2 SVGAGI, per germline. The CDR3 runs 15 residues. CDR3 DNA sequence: TGTGCCAGCAGTAGGACAGCCACAACTAATGAAAAACTGTTTTTT. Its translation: CASSRTATTNEKLFF.

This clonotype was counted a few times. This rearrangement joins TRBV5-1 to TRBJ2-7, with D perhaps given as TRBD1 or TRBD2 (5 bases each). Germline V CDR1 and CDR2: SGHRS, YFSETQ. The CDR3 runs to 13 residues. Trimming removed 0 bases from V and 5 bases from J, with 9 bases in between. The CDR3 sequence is CASSLGGVDEQYF. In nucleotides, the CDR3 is TGCGCCAGCAGCTTGGGAGGGGTTGACGAGCAGTACTTC. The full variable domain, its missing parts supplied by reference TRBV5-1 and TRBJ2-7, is KAGVTQTPRYLIKTRGQQVTLSCSPISGHRSVSWYQQTPGQGLQFLFEYFSETQRNKGNFPGRFSGRQFSNSRSEMNVSTLELGDSALYLCASSLGGVDEQYFGPGTRLTVT.

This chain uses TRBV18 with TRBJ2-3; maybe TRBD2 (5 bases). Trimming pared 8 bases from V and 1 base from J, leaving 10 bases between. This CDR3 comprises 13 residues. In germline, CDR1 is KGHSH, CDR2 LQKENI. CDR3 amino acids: CASLRGRTDTQYF. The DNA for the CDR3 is TGTGCCAGCCTTCGGGGTCGCACAGATACGCAGTATTTT.

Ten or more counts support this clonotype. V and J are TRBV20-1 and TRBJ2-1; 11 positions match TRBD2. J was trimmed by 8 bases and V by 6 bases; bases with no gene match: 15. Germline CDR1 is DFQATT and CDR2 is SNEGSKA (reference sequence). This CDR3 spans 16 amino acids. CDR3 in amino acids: CSAEDYSGRARDEQFF. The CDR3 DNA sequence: TGCAGTGCAGAGGATTATAGCGGGAGGGCCCGGGATGAGCAGTTCTTC.

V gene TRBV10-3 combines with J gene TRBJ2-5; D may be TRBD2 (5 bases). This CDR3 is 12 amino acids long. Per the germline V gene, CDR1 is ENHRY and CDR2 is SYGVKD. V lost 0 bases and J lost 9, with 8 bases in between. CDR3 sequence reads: CAISESERAQYF. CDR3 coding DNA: TGTGCCATCAGTGAGTCCGAGAGGGCCCAGTACTTC.

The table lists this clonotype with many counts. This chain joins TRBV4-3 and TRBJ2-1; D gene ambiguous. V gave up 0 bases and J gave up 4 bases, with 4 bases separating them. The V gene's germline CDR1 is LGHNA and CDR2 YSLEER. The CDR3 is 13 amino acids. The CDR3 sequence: CASSQDDYNEQFF. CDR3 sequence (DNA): TGCGCCAGCAGCCAAGACGATTACAATGAGCAGTTCTTC.

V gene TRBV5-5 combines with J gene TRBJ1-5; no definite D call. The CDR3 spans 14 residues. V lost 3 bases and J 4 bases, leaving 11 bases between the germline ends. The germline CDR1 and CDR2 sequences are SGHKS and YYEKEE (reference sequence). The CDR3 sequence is CASSWSRENQPQHF. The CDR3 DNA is TGTGCCAGCAGCTGGAGCCGGGAGAATCAGCCCCAGCATTTT.

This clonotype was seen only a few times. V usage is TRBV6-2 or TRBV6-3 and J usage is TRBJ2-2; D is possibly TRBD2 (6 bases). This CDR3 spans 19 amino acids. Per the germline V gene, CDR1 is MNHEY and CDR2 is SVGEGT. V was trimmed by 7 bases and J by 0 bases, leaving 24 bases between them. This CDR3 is CASIQTRDLIPSNTGELFF. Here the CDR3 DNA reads TGTGCCAGCATCCAAACAAGGGACTTGATTCCCTCGAACACCGGGGAGCTGTTTTTT.

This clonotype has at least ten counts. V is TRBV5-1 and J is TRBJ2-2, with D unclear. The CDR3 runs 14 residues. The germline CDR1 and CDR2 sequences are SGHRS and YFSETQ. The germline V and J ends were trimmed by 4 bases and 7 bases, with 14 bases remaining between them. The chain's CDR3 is CASSAVELGGELFF. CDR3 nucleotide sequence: TGCGCCAGCAGCGCGGTTGAGCTCGGCGGGGAGCTGTTTTTT. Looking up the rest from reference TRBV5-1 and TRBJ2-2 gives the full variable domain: KAGVTQTPRYLIKTRGQQVTLSCSPISGHRSVSWYQQTPGQGLQFLFEYFSETQRNKGNFPGRFSGRQFSNSRSEMNVSTLELGDSALYLCASSAVELGGELFFGEGSRLTVL.

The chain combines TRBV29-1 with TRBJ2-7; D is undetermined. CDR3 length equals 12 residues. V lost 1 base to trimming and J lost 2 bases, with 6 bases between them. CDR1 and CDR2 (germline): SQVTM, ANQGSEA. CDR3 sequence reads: CSVEGPAYEQYF. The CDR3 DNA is TGCAGCGTTGAAGGACCTGCCTACGAGCAGTACTTC.

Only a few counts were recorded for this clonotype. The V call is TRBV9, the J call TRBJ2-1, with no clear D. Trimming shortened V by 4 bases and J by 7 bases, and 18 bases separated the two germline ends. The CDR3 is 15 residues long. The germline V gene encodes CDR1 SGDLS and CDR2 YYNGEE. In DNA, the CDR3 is TGTGCCAGCAGCCGAGGTGACTCTCAACGGAATGAGCAGTTCTTC. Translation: CASSRGDSQRNEQFF. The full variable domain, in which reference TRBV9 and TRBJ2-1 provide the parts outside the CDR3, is DSGVTQTPKHLITATGQRVTLRCSPRSGDLSVYWYQQSLDQGLQFLIQYYNGEERAKGNILERFSAQQFPDLHSELNLSSLELGDSALYFCASSRGDSQRNEQFFGPGTRLTVL.

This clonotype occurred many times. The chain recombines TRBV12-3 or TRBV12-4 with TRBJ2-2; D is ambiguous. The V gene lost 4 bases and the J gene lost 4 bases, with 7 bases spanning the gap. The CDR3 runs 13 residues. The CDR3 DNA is TGTGCCAGCAGTTCCCCGAGCACCGGGGAGCTGTTTTTT. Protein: CASSSPSTGELFF.

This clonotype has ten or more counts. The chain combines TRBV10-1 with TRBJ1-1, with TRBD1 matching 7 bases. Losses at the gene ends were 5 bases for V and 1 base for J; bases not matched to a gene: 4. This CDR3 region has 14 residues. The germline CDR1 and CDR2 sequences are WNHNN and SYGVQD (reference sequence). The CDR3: CASSSSGGNTEAFF. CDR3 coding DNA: TGCGCCAGCAGTTCCTCAGGGGGGAACACTGAAGCTTTCTTT.

CDR3 in DNA: TGTGCCAGCAGCTTACAGTCGTACTCGACGAACGAGCAGTACTTC. Its protein is CASSLQSYSTNEQYF. The rearrangement uses TRBV7-2 and TRBJ2-7; D is unclear. Germline-derived CDR1 and CDR2 are SGHTA and FQGNSA. Trimming cost V 2 bases and J 5 bases, with 16 bases left between them. The CDR3 sequence is 15 residues long.

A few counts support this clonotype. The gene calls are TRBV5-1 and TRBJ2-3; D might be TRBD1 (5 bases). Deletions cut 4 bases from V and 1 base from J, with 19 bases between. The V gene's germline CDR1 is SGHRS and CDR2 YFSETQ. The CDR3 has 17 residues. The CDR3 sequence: CASSGAVVFSGTDTQYF. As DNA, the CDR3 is TGCGCCAGCAGCGGGGCGGTAGTTTTCTCCGGCACAGATACGCAGTATTTT.

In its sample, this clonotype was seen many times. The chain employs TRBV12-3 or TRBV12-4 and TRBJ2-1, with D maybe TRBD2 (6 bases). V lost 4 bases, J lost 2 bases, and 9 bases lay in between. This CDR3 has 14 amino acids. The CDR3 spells CASSWGVAYNEQFF. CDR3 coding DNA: TGTGCCAGCAGTTGGGGGGTCGCCTACAATGAGCAGTTCTTC.

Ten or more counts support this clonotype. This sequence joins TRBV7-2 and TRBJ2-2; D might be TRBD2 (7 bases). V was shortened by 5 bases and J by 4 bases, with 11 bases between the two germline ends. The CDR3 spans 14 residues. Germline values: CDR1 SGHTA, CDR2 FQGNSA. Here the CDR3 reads CASSRGGGTGELFF. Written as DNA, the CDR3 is TGTGCCAGCAGCCGAGGGGGGGGCACCGGGGAGCTGTTTTTT. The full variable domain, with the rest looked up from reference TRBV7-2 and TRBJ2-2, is GAGVSQSPSNKVTEKGKDVELRCDPISGHTALYWYRQSLGQGLEFLIYFQGNSAPDKSGLPSDRFSAERTGGSVSTLTIQRTQQEDSAVYLCASSRGGGTGELFFGEGSRLTVL.

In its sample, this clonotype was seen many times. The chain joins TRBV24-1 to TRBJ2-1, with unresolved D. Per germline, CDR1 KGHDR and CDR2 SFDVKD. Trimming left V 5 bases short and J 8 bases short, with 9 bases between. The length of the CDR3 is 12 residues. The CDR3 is CATSASRDEQFF. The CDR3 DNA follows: TGTGCCACCAGTGCGAGCCGGGATGAGCAGTTCTTC.

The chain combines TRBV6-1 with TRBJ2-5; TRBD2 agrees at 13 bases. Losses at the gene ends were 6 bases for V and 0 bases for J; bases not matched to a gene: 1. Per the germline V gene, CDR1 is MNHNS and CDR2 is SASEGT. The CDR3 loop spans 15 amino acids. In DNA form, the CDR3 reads TGTGCCAGCAGCGGGACTAGCGGGGACCAAGAGACCCAGTACTTC. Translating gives CASSGTSGDQETQYF.

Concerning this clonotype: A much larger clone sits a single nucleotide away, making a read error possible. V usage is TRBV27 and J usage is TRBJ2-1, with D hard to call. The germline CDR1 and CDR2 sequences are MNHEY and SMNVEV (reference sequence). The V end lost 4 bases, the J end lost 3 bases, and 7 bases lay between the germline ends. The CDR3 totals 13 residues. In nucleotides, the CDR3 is TGTGCCAGCAGTTGGATCGGCTACAATGAGCAGTTCTTC. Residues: CASSWIGYNEQFF.

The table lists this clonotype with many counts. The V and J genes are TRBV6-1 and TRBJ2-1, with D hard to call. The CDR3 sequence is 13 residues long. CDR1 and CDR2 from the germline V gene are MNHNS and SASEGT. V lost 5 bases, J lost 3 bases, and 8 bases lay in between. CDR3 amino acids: CASSRVGYNEQFF. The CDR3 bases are TGTGCCAGCAGTCGGGTAGGCTACAATGAGCAGTTCTTC.

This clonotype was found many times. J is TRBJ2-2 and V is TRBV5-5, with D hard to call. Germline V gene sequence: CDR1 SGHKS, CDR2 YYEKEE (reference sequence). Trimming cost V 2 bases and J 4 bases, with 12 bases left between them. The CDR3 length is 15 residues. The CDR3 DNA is TGTGCCAGCAGCTTAATGGGAAATCCCACCGGGGAGCTGTTTTTT. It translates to CASSLMGNPTGELFF.

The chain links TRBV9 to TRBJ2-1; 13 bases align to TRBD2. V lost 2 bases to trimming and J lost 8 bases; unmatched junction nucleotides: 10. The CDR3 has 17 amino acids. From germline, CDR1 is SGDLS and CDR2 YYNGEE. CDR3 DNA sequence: TGTGCCAGCAGCGTCGGACTAGCGGGAGACTTTGGGGATGAGCAGTTCTTC. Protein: CASSVGLAGDFGDEQFF.

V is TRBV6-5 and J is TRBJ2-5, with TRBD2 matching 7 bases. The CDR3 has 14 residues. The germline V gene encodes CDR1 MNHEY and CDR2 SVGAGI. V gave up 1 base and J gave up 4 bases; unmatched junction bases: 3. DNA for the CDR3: TGTGCCAGCAGTTACTATTGGGGGGGAGAGACCCAGTACTTC. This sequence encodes CASSYYWGGETQYF.

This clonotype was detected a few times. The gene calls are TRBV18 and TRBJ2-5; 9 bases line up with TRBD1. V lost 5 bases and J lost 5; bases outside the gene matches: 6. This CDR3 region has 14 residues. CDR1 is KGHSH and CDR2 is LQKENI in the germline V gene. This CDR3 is CASSDWDRDETQYF. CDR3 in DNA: TGTGCCAGCTCAGATTGGGACAGGGACGAGACCCAGTACTTC.